The 19 T cell receptor beta chains in this list originate from one sample, sequenced in a study of T cells after yellow fever vaccination. TCRdb passed the 5' RACE reads through MiXCR, listing each CDR3 protein once. The sample consists of about 400,000 distinct CDR3 sequences, roughly 6.1% of them appearing once. The source was PBMCs, collected 5 days after the yellow fever booster vaccination. These receptors were taken from a man aged 30 to 39 who received the YFV17D yellow fever vaccine.

This clonotype was recorded many times. The chain carries TRBV29-1 and TRBJ2-1, with 9 bases aligning to TRBD2. CDR1 and CDR2 from the germline V gene are SQVTM and ANQGSEA. V shed 6 bases and J 8 bases; nucleotides not matched to a gene: 8. The CDR3 is 13 amino acids. The CDR3 reads CSVDLAGTDEQFF. CDR3 DNA sequence: TGCAGCGTGGATCTAGCGGGAACGGATGAGCAGTTCTTC.

The sample holds many counts of this clonotype. CDR3 DNA: TGTGCCAGCAGCCCGGGGAATAGCAATCAGCCCCAGCATTTT. Encoded protein: CASSPGNSNQPQHF. V and J are TRBV5-5 and TRBJ1-5; D remains unclear. CDR3 length equals 14 residues. CDR1 SGHKS and CDR2 YYEKEE come from the germline V gene (reference sequence). With 4 bases removed from V and 0 bases from J, the gap between germline ends came to 8 bases.

This clonotype was recorded a few times. V gene TRBV30 combines with J gene TRBJ2-2; D might be TRBD1 (5 bases). V shed 8 bases and J shed 8 bases, with 15 bases lying between them. This CDR3 region has 12 residues. CDR1 and CDR2 from the germline V gene are GTSNPN and SVGIG (reference sequence). Here the CDR3 reads CARQGRSGELFF. The CDR3 DNA sequence: TGTGCCCGCCAGGGTAGATCTGGGGAGCTGTTTTTT.

This clonotype was recorded many times. The chain employs TRBV20-1 and TRBJ2-1, with TRBD2 identical over 11 bases. The CDR3 has 18 residues. Germline CDR1 is DFQATT and CDR2 is SNEGSKA (reference sequence). The V and J ends lost 1 base and 0 bases, in that order; junction bases with no gene match: 8. CDR3 in DNA: TGCAGTGCTAGAGGACTAGCGGGATTAAAGAGCTCCTACAATGAGCAGTTCTTC. Translated, it gives CSARGLAGLKSSYNEQFF.

This clonotype was recorded many times. CDR3 residues: CASSPLGGSSYEQYF. The CDR3, as DNA: TGTGCCAGCAGCCCACTAGGGGGGTCCTCCTACGAGCAGTACTTC. The rearrangement joins TRBV7-2 to TRBJ2-7; D could derive from TRBD1 or TRBD2 (6 bases each). Trimming took off 5 bases at V and 0 bases at J, with 14 bases between the two ends. CDR3 length: 15 amino acids. Germline V gene lookup returns CDR1 SGHTA and CDR2 FQGNSA.

This clonotype has at least ten counts. The chain recombines TRBV18 with TRBJ2-5, with TRBD1 matching 7 bases. The CDR3 has 16 residues. Losses at the gene ends were 4 bases for V and 2 bases for J; bases not matched to a gene: 10. CDR1 and CDR2 (germline): KGHSH, LQKENI. The CDR3 is CASSLRIRGQQETQYF. The CDR3 DNA follows: TGTGCCAGCTCACTGAGGATAAGGGGGCAGCAAGAGACCCAGTACTTC.

This clonotype was recorded a few times. This chain joins TRBV3-1 and TRBJ2-3; TRBD2 aligns across 8 bases. V lost 6 bases, J lost 5 bases, and 4 bases stayed unmatched. CDR3 size: 13 residues. Germline values: CDR1 LGHDT, CDR2 YNNKEL (reference sequence). CDR3 DNA: TGTGCCAGCAGTCTCAGCGGGGGAGATACGCAGTATTTT. It specifies CASSLSGGDTQYF.

This clonotype was seen more than once but under ten times. V gene TRBV30 combines with J gene TRBJ2-1; D assignment may be TRBD1 or TRBD2 (5 bases each). From germline, CDR1 is GTSNPN and CDR2 SVGIG (reference sequence). V lost 0 bases to trimming and J lost 9 bases, with 15 bases between them. The CDR3 loop spans 14 amino acids. This CDR3 is CAWSVGPWGFEQFF. CDR3 sequence (DNA): TGTGCCTGGAGTGTAGGGCCCTGGGGGTTTGAGCAGTTCTTC.

This clonotype was found many times. CDR3 coding DNA: TGTGCCAGCAGCCTACAAGGGTACGGTGGCTACACCTTC. Encoded protein: CASSLQGYGGYTF. The chain uses TRBV11-2 and TRBJ1-2; the D is unclear. The CDR3 totals 13 residues. V lost 5 bases and J lost 7, with 14 bases in between. CDR1 is SGHAT and CDR2 is FQNNGV in the germline V gene.

The chain employs TRBV30 and TRBJ1-1; D remains unclear. The CDR3 extends over 14 amino acids. CDR1 and CDR2 (germline): GTSNPN, SVGIG (reference sequence). The V and J ends lost 8 bases and 8 bases respectively, with 24 bases between them. The chain's CDR3 is CAGRALAATSEAFF. The CDR3 region has the DNA TGTGCCGGACGGGCTCTCGCAGCTACGTCCGAAGCTTTCTTT.

This clonotype was observed many times. The chain uses TRBV7-2 and TRBJ2-3; the D call may be TRBD1 or TRBD2 (5 bases each). Germline assignment: CDR1 SGHTA and CDR2 FQGNSA. There are 16 residues in the CDR3. V was cut by 5 bases and J by 1 base, with 16 bases left in between. The CDR3 here is CASSQLGDVGTDTQYF. CDR3 sequence (DNA): TGTGCCAGCAGCCAGTTGGGGGACGTGGGCACAGATACGCAGTATTTT.

This clonotype has more than one count but fewer than ten. J is TRBJ2-7 and V is TRBV6-1; D gene uncertain. Trimming removed 6 bases at V and 2 bases at J, with 14 bases between. CDR3 size: 14 residues. The germline V gene encodes CDR1 MNHNS and CDR2 SASEGT. This chain's CDR3 is CASRTPQVPYEQYF. For the CDR3, the DNA is TGTGCCAGCAGGACCCCCCAGGTTCCCTACGAGCAGTACTTC.

V usage is TRBV2 and J usage is TRBJ2-3, with TRBD1 matching 8 bases. The germline V gene encodes CDR1 SNHLY and CDR2 FYNNEI. The CDR3 sequence is 15 residues long. V trimming: 4 bases; J trimming: 1 base; junction bases outside the gene matches: 4. CDR3 DNA sequence: TGTGCCAGCAGTGGACAGGGGCTGGGCACAGATACGCAGTATTTT. Translating gives CASSGQGLGTDTQYF. Full variable domain (outside the CDR3, taken from reference TRBV2 and TRBJ2-3): EPEVTQTPSHQVTQMGQEVILRCVPISNHLYFYWYRQILGQKVEFLVSFYNNEISEKSEIFDDQFSVERPDGSNFTLKIRSTKLEDSAMYFCASSGQGLGTDTQYFGPGTRLTVL.

The V call is TRBV7-2, the J call TRBJ2-2; D unclear. CDR1 is SGHTA, CDR2 FQGNSA, per germline. The CDR3 consists of 14 residues. V lost 6 bases and J lost 6, with 14 bases in between. The CDR3 DNA reads TGTGCCAGCAGTTTCGTAGTCTTGTCCGGGGAGCTGTTTTTT. Protein sequence: CASSFVVLSGELFF.

V gene TRBV20-1 combines with J gene TRBJ2-1, with 7 bases fitting TRBD2. Germline CDR1 DFQATT, CDR2 SNEGSKA (reference sequence). This CDR3 contains 15 residues. The V segment lost 3 bases and the J segment 0 bases; nucleotides outside the gene matches: 5. The CDR3 region is CSASTGGGSYNEQFF. In DNA form, the CDR3 reads TGCAGTGCTAGTACCGGCGGGGGCTCCTACAATGAGCAGTTCTTC.

The chain combines TRBV7-4 with TRBJ2-3, with D perhaps TRBD1 or TRBD2 (5 bases each). This CDR3 is built from 18 residues. Germline V gene data show CDR1 as SGHVT and CDR2 as SQSDAQ. V shed 6 bases and J shed 2 bases, with 24 bases lying between them. The CDR3, as DNA: TGTGCCAGCAGAATTGGGCCCGGGACGGGGCTAAACACAGATACGCAGTATTTT. It encodes CASRIGPGTGLNTDTQYF.

This clonotype occurred many times. The V and J genes are TRBV6-5 and TRBJ2-5, with a tentative D call TRBD2 (6 bases). V dropped 4 bases and J dropped 7 bases, with 7 bases sitting between them. The CDR3 extends over 11 amino acids. CDR1 is MNHEY, CDR2 SVGAGI, per germline. The CDR3 protein is CASSLGGTQYF. CDR3 coding DNA: TGTGCCAGCAGTTTGGGGGGGACCCAGTACTTC.

This sequence joins TRBV19 and TRBJ2-2; 12 nucleotides agree with TRBD2. The CDR3 runs 18 residues. Germline CDR1 reads LNHDA; CDR2 reads SQIVND (reference sequence). V lost 2 bases, J lost 1 base, and 5 bases stayed unmatched. CDR3 sequence reads: CASSIRLAGVKNTGELFF. The CDR3 nucleotides are TGTGCCAGTAGTATACGACTAGCGGGAGTTAAGAACACCGGGGAGCTGTTTTTT.

DNA of the CDR3: TGTGCCAGCAGCCTCGGGTCGGGACTCAACAATGAGCAGTTCTTC. As protein: CASSLGSGLNNEQFF. The V and J genes are TRBV7-8 and TRBJ2-1, with a possible D match to TRBD2 (6 bases). Germline lookup yields CDR1 SGHVS and CDR2 FQNEAQ. V was trimmed by 5 bases and J by 5 bases, leaving 16 bases between them. CDR3 length equals 15 residues. The variable domain in full, with the rest retrieved from reference TRBV7-8 and TRBJ2-1, is GAGVSQSPRYKVAKRGQDVALRCDPISGHVSLFWYQQALGQGPEFLTYFQNEAQLDKSGLPSDRFFAERPEGSVSTLKIQRTQQEDSAVYLCASSLGSGLNNEQFFGPGTRLTVL.